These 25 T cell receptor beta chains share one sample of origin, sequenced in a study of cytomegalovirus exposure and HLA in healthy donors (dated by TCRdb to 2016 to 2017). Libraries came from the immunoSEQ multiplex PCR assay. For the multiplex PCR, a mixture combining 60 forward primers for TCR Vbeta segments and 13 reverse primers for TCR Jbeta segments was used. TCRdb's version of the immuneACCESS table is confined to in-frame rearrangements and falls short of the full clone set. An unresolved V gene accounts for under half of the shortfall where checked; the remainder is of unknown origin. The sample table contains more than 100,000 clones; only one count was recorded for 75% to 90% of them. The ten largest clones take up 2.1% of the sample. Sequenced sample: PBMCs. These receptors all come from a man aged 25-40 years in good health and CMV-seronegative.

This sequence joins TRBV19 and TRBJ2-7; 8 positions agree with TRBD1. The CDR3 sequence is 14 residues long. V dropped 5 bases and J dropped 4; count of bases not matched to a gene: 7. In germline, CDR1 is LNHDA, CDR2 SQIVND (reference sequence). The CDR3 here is CASSPRTGRYEQYF. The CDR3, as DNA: TGTGCCAGTAGTCCCCGGACAGGGCGTTACGAGCAGTACTTC.

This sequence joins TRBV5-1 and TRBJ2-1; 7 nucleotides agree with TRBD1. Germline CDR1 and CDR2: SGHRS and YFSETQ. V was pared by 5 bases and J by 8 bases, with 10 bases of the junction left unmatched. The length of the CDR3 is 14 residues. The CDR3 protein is CASSETGSADEQFF. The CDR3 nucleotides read TGCGCCAGCAGTGAGACAGGGTCCGCAGATGAGCAGTTCTTC.

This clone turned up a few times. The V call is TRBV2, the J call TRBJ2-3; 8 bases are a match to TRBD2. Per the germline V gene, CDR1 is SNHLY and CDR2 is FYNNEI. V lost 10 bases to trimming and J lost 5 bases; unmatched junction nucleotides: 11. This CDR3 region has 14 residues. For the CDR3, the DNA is TGTGCCATCCGGGAGGGCAGCGCACGAGATACGCAGTATTTT. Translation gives CAIREGSARDTQYF.

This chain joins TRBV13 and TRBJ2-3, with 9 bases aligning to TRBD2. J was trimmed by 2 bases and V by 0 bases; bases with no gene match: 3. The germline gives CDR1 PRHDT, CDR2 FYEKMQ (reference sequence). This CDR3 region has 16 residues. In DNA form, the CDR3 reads TGTGCCAGCAGCTTAGGTAGCGGGGGCCACACAGATACGCAGTATTTT. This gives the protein CASSLGSGGHTDTQYF.

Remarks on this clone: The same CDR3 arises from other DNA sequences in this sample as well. The CDR3 DNA reads TGTGCCAGCAGCTTAGCGGGACTCAACACTGAAGCTTTCTTT. Translating it yields CASSLAGLNTEAFF. This chain connects TRBV7-2 to TRBJ1-1; D may be TRBD1 (5 bases). With 0 bases removed from V and 2 bases from J, the gap between germline ends came to 7 bases. The CDR3 sequence is 14 residues long. Germline V gives CDR1 SGHTA, CDR2 FQGNSA. The whole variable domain, remainder taken from reference TRBV7-2 and TRBJ1-1, is GAGVSQSPSNKVTEKGKDVELRCDPISGHTALYWYRQSLGQGLEFLIYFQGNSAPDKSGLPSDRFSAERTGGSVSTLTIQRTQQEDSAVYLCASSLAGLNTEAFFGQGTRLTVV.

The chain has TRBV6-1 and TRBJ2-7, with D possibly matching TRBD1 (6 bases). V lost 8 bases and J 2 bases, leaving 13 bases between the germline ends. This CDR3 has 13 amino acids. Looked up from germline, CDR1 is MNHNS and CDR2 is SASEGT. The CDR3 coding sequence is TGTGCCAGCCTGGACAGACGAACCTACGAGCAGTACTTC. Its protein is CASLDRRTYEQYF.

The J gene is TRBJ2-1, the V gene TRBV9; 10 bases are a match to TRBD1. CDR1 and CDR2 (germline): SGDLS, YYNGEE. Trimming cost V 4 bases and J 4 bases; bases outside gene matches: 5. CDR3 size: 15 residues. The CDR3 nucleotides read TGTGCCAGCAGCACCCGGACAGGGGGGTACAATGAGCAGTTCTTC. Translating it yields CASSTRTGGYNEQFF. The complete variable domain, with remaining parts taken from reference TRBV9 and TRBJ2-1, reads DSGVTQTPKHLITATGQRVTLRCSPRSGDLSVYWYQQSLDQGLQFLIQYYNGEERAKGNILERFSAQQFPDLHSELNLSSLELGDSALYFCASSTRTGGYNEQFFGPGTRLTVL.

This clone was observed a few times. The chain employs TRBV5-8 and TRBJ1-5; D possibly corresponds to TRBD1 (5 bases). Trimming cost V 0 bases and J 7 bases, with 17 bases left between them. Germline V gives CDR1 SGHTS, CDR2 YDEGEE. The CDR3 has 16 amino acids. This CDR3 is CASSLEARGKVQPQHF. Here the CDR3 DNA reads TGTGCCAGCAGCTTGGAGGCACGGGGGAAAGTACAGCCCCAGCATTTT.

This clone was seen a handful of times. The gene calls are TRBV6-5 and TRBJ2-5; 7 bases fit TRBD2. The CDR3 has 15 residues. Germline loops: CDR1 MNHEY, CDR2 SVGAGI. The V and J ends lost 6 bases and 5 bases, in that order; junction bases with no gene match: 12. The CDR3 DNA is TGTGCCAGCAGGGGGGGGACTACCATAAGGGAGACCCAGTACTTC. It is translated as CASRGGTTIRETQYF.

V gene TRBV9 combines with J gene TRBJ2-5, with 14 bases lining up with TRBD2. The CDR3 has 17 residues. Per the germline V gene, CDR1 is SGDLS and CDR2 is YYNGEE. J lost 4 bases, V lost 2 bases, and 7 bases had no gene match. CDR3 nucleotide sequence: TGTGCCAGCAGCGTGGGACTAGCGGGGGCCAGGGGAGAGACCCAGTACTTC. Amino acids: CASSVGLAGARGETQYF.

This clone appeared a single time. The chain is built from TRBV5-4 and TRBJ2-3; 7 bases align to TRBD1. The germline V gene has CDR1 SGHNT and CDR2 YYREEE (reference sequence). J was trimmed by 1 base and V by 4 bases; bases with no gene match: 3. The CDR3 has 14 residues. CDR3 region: CASSRDRGTDTQYF. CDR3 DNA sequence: TGTGCCAGCAGCCGTGACAGGGGCACAGATACGCAGTATTTT.

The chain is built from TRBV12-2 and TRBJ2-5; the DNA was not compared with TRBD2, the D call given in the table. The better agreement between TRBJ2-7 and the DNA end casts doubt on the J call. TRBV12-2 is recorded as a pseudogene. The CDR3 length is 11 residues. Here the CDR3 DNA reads TGTGCAAGTCGCTTGCACTACGAGCAGTACTTC. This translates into CASRLHYEQYF.

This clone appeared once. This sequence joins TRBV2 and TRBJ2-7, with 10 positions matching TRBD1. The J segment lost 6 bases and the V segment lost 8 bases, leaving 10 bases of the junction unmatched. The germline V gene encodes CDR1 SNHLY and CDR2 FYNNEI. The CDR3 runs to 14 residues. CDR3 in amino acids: CASAWTGGPSEQYF. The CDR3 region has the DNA TGTGCCAGCGCTTGGACAGGGGGACCCTCCGAGCAGTACTTC.

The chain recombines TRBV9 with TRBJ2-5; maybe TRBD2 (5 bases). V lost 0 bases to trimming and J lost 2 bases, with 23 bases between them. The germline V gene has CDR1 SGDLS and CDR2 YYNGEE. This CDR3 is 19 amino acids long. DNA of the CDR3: TGTGCCAGCAGCGTAGCCGCCGCGGGCGGGCCGACAACACAAGAGACCCAGTACTTC. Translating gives CASSVAAAGGPTTQETQYF.

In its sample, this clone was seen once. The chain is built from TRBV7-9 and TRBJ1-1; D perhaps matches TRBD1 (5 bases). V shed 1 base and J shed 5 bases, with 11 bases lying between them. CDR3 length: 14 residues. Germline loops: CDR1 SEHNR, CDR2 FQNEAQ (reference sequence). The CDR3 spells CASSLGQGSTEAFF. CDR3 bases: TGTGCCAGCAGCTTAGGGCAGGGTTCAACTGAAGCTTTCTTT. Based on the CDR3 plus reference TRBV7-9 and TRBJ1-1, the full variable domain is DTGVSQNPRHKITKRGQNVTFRCDPISEHNRLYWYRQTLGQGPEFLTYFQNEAQLEKSRLLSDRFSAERPKGSFSTLEIQRTEQGDSAMYLCASSLGQGSTEAFFGQGTRLTVV.

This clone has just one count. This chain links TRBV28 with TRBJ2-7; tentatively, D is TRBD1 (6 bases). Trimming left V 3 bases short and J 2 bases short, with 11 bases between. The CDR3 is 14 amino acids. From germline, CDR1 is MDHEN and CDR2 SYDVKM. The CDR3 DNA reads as TGTGCCAGCAGTTTCCCGGACAGACCCTACGAGCAGTACTTC. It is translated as CASSFPDRPYEQYF.

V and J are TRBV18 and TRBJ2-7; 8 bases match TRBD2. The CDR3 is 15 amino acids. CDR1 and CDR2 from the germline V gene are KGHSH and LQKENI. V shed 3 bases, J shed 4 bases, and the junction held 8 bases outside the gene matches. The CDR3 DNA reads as TGTGCCAGCTCACCGTCCGGGAGGGCGGCTTACGAGCAGTACTTC. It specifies CASSPSGRAAYEQYF.

CDR3 nucleotide sequence: TGTGCCAGCAGCCAGGGACAGGGGCTTTCCATTCAGTACTTC. This gives the protein CASSQGQGLSIQYF. The rearrangement links TRBV9 to TRBJ2-4; the match to TRBD1 covers 10 bases. Germline V lookup: CDR1 SGDLS, CDR2 YYNGEE. J gave up 9 bases and V 4 bases, and 7 bases lay outside the gene matches. This CDR3 contains 14 residues.

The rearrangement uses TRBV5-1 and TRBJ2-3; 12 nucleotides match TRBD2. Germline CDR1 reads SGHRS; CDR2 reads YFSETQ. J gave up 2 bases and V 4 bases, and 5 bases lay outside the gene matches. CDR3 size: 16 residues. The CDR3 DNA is TGCGCCAGCAGCCTGACTAGCGGGGGAACCACAGATACGCAGTATTTT. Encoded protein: CASSLTSGGTTDTQYF.

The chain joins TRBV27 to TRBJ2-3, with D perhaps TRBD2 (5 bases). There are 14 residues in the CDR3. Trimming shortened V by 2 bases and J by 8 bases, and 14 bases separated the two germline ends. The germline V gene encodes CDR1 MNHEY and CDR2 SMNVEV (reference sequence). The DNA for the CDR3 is TGTGCCAGCAGTTTAAAGCCCGCACGGGGTACGCAGTATTTT. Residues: CASSLKPARGTQYF.

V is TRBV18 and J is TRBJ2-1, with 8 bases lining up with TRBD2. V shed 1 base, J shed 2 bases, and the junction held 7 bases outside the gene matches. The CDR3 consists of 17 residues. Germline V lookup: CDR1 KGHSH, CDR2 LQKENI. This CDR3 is CASSPRLAGRTYNEQFF. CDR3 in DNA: TGTGCCAGCTCACCACGGCTAGCGGGCAGAACCTACAATGAGCAGTTCTTC.

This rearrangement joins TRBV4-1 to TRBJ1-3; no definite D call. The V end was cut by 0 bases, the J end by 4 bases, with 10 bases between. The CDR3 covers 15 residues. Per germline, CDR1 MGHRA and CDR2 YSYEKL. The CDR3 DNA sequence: TGCGCCAGCAGCCAAGATCCGGGGTACGGAAACACCATATATTTT. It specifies CASSQDPGYGNTIYF.

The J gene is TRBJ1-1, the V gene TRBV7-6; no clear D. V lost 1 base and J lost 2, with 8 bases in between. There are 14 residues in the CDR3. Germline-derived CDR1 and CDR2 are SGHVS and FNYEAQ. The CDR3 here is CASSLGEGNTEAFF. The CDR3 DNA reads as TGTGCCAGCAGCTTAGGAGAGGGAAACACTGAAGCTTTCTTT.

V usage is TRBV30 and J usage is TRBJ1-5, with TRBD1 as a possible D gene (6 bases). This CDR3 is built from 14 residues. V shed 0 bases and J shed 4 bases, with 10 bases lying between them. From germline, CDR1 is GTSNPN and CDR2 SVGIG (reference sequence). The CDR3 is CAWSVGRGNQPQHF. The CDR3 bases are TGTGCCTGGAGTGTTGGCAGGGGTAATCAGCCCCAGCATTTT.

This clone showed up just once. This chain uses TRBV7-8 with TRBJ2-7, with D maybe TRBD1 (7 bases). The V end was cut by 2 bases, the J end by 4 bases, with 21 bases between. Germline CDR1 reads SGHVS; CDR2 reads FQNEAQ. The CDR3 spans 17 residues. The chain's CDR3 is CASSLLNRQGLGYEQYF. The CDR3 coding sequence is TGTGCCAGCAGCTTACTCAACAGACAGGGACTTGGATACGAGCAGTACTTC.